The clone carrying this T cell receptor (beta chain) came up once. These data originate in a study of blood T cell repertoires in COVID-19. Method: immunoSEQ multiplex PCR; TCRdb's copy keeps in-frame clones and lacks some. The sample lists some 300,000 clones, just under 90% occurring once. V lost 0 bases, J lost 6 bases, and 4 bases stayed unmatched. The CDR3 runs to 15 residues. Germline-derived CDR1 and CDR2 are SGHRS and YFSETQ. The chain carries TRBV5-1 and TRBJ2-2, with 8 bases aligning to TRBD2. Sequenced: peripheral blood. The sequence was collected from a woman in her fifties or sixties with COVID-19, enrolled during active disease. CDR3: CASSLAGGAAGELFF. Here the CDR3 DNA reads TGCGCCAGCAGCTTGGCCGGGGGGGCTGCCGGGGAGCTGTTTTTT.